The 27 T cell receptor beta chains below come from one sample, sequenced in a study of blood T cell repertoires in COVID-19 (dated by TCRdb to 2020 to 2022). The library was made by the immunoSEQ multiplex PCR assay. Imported from immuneACCESS, the table was reduced by TCRdb to in-frame sequences with V and J called. These copies leave out some clones; in studies compared against another copy, an unresolved V gene accounts for under half, and the cause of the remainder is not known. A total of roughly 250,000 clones appear in this sample, around 81% of them only once. The ten largest account for under 5% of the sample. The sequencing sample was made of peripheral blood. The receptors originated from a man aged 50 to 59 with active or convalescent COVID-19.

The V and J genes are TRBV2 and TRBJ2-7; 10 bases match TRBD1. V lost 6 bases, J lost 3 bases, and 8 bases stayed unmatched. The CDR3 loop spans 15 amino acids. Germline CDR1 SNHLY, CDR2 FYNNEI. CDR3 region: CASRNRDRGVYEQYF. The CDR3 coding sequence is TGTGCCAGCAGAAACCGGGACAGGGGAGTCTACGAGCAGTACTTC.

In its sample, this clone was seen once. The V gene is TRBV6-5, the J gene TRBJ2-2; tentatively, D is TRBD1 (6 bases). V lost 6 bases and J 5 bases, leaving 7 bases between the germline ends. The CDR3 runs to 12 residues. Germline CDR1 MNHEY, CDR2 SVGAGI. CDR3 region: CASRTGTGELFF. The CDR3 bases are TGTGCCAGCAGAACAGGGACCGGGGAGCTGTTTTTT.

The rearrangement uses TRBV28 and TRBJ2-7; 7 nucleotides align to TRBD1. The J segment lost 5 bases and the V segment lost 5 bases, leaving 6 bases of the junction unmatched. This CDR3 has 13 amino acids. Germline assignment: CDR1 MDHEN and CDR2 SYDVKM. In nucleotides, the CDR3 is TGTGCCAGCAGTCCGACAGGGTCCGACGAGCAGTACTTC. Its translation: CASSPTGSDEQYF.

The chain recombines TRBV6-5 with TRBJ1-5; D perhaps matches TRBD1 (6 bases). The ends were cut back, 4 bases at V and 1 base at J, with 11 bases in the middle. This CDR3 is 15 amino acids long. The V gene's germline CDR1 is MNHEY and CDR2 SVGAGI. The DNA of the CDR3 is TGTGCCAGCAGTTCAACAGGGAAGAGCAATCAGCCCCAGCATTTT. Translation: CASSSTGKSNQPQHF.

The gene calls are TRBV3-1 (or the pseudogene TRBV3-2) and TRBJ1-5; D is uncertain. The CDR3 consists of 14 residues. The V end was cut by 1 base, the J end by 3 bases, with 7 bases between. The V gene's germline CDR1 is LGHDT and CDR2 YNNKEL (reference sequence). This chain's CDR3 is CASSQGPINQPQHF. In nucleotides, the CDR3 is TGTGCCAGCAGCCAAGGGCCGATCAATCAGCCCCAGCATTTT.

CDR3 in DNA: TGCGCCAGCAGCCTTCGCGAGAACACTGAAGCTTTCTTT. It yields the protein CASSLRENTEAFF. The genes are TRBV4-1 and TRBJ1-1; D is unresolved. This CDR3 spans 13 amino acids. V was shortened by 4 bases and J by 1 base, with 7 bases between the two germline ends. Germline assignment: CDR1 MGHRA and CDR2 YSYEKL.

This rearrangement joins TRBV2 to TRBJ2-3, with D possibly being TRBD2 (5 bases). V was clipped by 7 bases and J by 2 bases, with 13 bases between them. The CDR3 contains 14 residues. Germline CDR1 reads SNHLY; CDR2 reads FYNNEI. This chain's CDR3 is CASILEGPTDTQYF. The CDR3 coding sequence is TGTGCCAGCATCCTAGAGGGTCCCACAGATACGCAGTATTTT.

This clone showed up just a few times. The V gene is TRBV7-8, the J gene TRBJ2-1, with TRBD1 matching 8 bases. Germline trimming cut 5 bases from V and 6 bases from J; bases unmatched to any gene: 6. The germline CDR1 and CDR2 sequences are SGHVS and FQNEAQ. The CDR3 extends over 14 amino acids. CDR3 sequence (DNA): TGTGCCAGCAGCCTGGGACAGGTGGTCAATGAGCAGTTCTTC. Its translation: CASSLGQVVNEQFF.

This rearrangement joins TRBV6-2 or TRBV6-3 to TRBJ2-1; perhaps TRBD2 as D (7 bases). The CDR3 has 15 residues. V lost 6 bases, J lost 8 bases, and 20 bases lay in between. CDR1 is MNHEY, CDR2 SVGEGT, per germline. DNA of the CDR3: TGTGCCAGCAGCCCCGGGAGGCTAAAGGGGGATGAGCAGTTCTTC. Amino acids: CASSPGRLKGDEQFF.

The chain carries TRBV7-9 and TRBJ2-3; D possibly corresponds to TRBD1 (5 bases). The V end lost 3 bases, the J end lost 5 bases, and 18 bases lay between the germline ends. Germline V lookup: CDR1 SEHNR, CDR2 FQNEAQ (reference sequence). The CDR3 is made up of 16 amino acids. In DNA, the CDR3 is TGTGCCAGCAGCTTGGGGCAGGGTAGCTTTGGAGATACGCAGTATTTT. Amino acids: CASSLGQGSFGDTQYF.

CDR3 DNA sequence: TGTGCCAGCAGCTTGCGGGAGACCCAGTACTTC. It is translated as CASSLRETQYF. The chain couples TRBV5-6 to TRBJ2-5; D not certain. This CDR3 is 11 amino acids long. The V end lost 1 base, the J end lost 5 bases, and 3 bases lay between the germline ends. Germline CDR1 and CDR2: SGHDT and YYEEEE.

This chain joins TRBV9 and TRBJ1-2, with 8 nucleotides matching TRBD1. Germline CDR1 and CDR2: SGDLS and YYNGEE. The V and J ends lost 3 bases and 8 bases, in that order; junction bases with no gene match: 15. CDR3 size: 16 residues. For the CDR3, the DNA is TGTGCCAGCAGCGCACGGGCCGGGACAGGTTTGGAGGGCTACACCTTC. Its translation is CASSARAGTGLEGYTF. Full variable domain (outside the CDR3, taken from reference TRBV9 and TRBJ1-2): DSGVTQTPKHLITATGQRVTLRCSPRSGDLSVYWYQQSLDQGLQFLIQYYNGEERAKGNILERFSAQQFPDLHSELNLSSLELGDSALYFCASSARAGTGLEGYTFGSGTRLTVV.

The chain has TRBV29-1 and TRBJ1-2; 8 bases map to TRBD1. Germline V CDR1 and CDR2: SQVTM, ANQGSEA. Trimming removed 6 bases from V and 3 bases from J; junction bases left unmatched: 9. CDR3 length equals 14 residues. This chain's CDR3 is CSVGDRRHHYGYTF. For the CDR3, the DNA is TGCAGCGTGGGGGACAGGCGCCACCACTATGGCTACACCTTC. Full variable domain (missing parts from reference TRBV29-1 and TRBJ1-2): SAVISQKPSRDICQRGTSLTIQCQVDSQVTMMFWYRQQPGQSLTLIATANQGSEATYESGFVIDKFPISRPNLTFSTLTVSNMSPEDSSIYLCSVGDRRHHYGYTFGSGTRLTVV.

V and J are TRBV6-5 and TRBJ1-3, with D maybe TRBD1 (5 bases). The CDR3 is 15 residues long. Germline V gene sequence: CDR1 MNHEY, CDR2 SVGAGI. V lost 8 bases and J lost 3, with 17 bases in between. The CDR3 DNA reads as TGTGCCAGCGGGGAGGGGACCTTTGATGGAAACACCATATATTTT. As protein: CASGEGTFDGNTIYF.

The chain combines TRBV28 with TRBJ2-1, with a possible D match to TRBD2 (5 bases). Trimming pared 5 bases from V and 10 bases from J, leaving 18 bases between. CDR1 is MDHEN and CDR2 is SYDVKM in the germline V gene. This CDR3 comprises 14 residues. The CDR3 nucleotides are TGTGCCAGCAGTGGCGGGCCCACCCTGATGGAGCAGTTCTTC. It specifies CASSGGPTLMEQFF.

The chain links TRBV4-2 to TRBJ2-7; 7 positions match TRBD1. Germline CDR1 and CDR2: LGHNA and YNFKEQ. V lost 5 bases, J lost 0 bases, and 7 bases stayed unmatched. This CDR3 has 15 amino acids. CDR3 amino acids: CASSAHRGVSYEQYF. Here the CDR3 DNA reads TGTGCCAGCAGCGCACACAGGGGAGTCTCCTACGAGCAGTACTTC.

J is TRBJ1-2 and V is TRBV6-5, with D possibly TRBD1 on 6 matching bases. V was shortened by 7 bases and J by 2 bases, with 17 bases between the two germline ends. The CDR3 loop spans 15 amino acids. CDR1 and CDR2 from the germline V gene are MNHEY and SVGAGI. DNA of the CDR3: TGTGCCAGCAACAGGGTAATGAGCGGAAACTATGGCTACACCTTC. It yields the protein CASNRVMSGNYGYTF.

This sequence joins TRBV4-1 and TRBJ2-7; D is unresolved. V lost 1 base and J lost 4, with 11 bases in between. This CDR3 region has 14 residues. The germline V gene has CDR1 MGHRA and CDR2 YSYEKL. The CDR3 coding sequence is TGCGCCAGCAGCCAAGTAGCTGCGAGTTACGAGCAGTACTTC. Its protein is CASSQVAASYEQYF.

This chain joins TRBV14 and TRBJ1-2, with unresolved D. V gave up 1 base and J gave up 5 bases, with 8 bases separating them. Germline V gives CDR1 SGHDN, CDR2 FVKESK. The CDR3 loop spans 13 amino acids. The DNA for the CDR3 is TGTGCCAGCAGCCAAGTGCAGATATATGGCTACACCTTC. Translation: CASSQVQIYGYTF. Full variable domain (outside the CDR3, taken from reference TRBV14 and TRBJ1-2): EAGVTQFPSHSVIEKGQTVTLRCDPISGHDNLYWYRRVMGKEIKFLLHFVKESKQDESGMPNNRFLAERTGGTYSTLKVQPAELEDSGVYFCASSQVQIYGYTFGSGTRLTVV.

V usage is TRBV5-1 and J usage is TRBJ1-4; 7 bases line up with TRBD1. Germline CDR1 is SGHRS and CDR2 is YFSETQ. V lost 4 bases, J lost 7 bases, and 10 bases stayed unmatched. This CDR3 is 15 amino acids long. As DNA, the CDR3 is TGCGCCAGCAGCGTTGAGACAGGGTCCGCTGAAAAACTGTTTTTT. Translated, it gives CASSVETGSAEKLFF.

This chain joins TRBV2 and TRBJ2-1, with TRBD2 matching 13 bases. After removal of 6 bases from V and 1 base from J, the junction contained 9 bases not matched to a gene. The CDR3 extends over 18 amino acids. In germline, CDR1 is SNHLY, CDR2 FYNNEI. CDR3 protein: CASRELAGGLGSYNEQFF. The CDR3 nucleotides read TGTGCCAGCAGGGAACTAGCGGGGGGGCTTGGATCCTACAATGAGCAGTTCTTC.

The chain recombines TRBV27 with TRBJ2-7, with 8 bases that match TRBD2. CDR1 is MNHEY, CDR2 SMNVEV, per germline (reference sequence). The CDR3 is 12 residues long. V lost 3 bases to trimming and J lost 9 bases; unmatched junction nucleotides: 4. This CDR3 is CASSFGGVGQYF. The CDR3 DNA is TGTGCCAGCAGTTTCGGGGGGGTGGGGCAGTACTTC.

The chain employs TRBV4-1 and TRBJ2-3, with 13 bases fitting TRBD2. The CDR3 loop spans 17 amino acids. CDR1 and CDR2 from the germline V gene are MGHRA and YSYEKL. V was clipped by 1 base and J by 6 bases; unmatched bases: 7. The CDR3 sequence: CASSQVTSGGTGDTQYF. DNA for the CDR3: TGCGCCAGCAGCCAAGTGACTAGCGGGGGGACCGGGGATACGCAGTATTTT.

The chain uses TRBV6-2 or TRBV6-3 and TRBJ2-5; 7 bases line up with TRBD1. V gave up 0 bases and J gave up 5 bases; unmatched junction bases: 12. Germline CDR1 MNHEY, CDR2 SVGEGT. The CDR3 is made up of 17 amino acids. CDR3 residues: CASSYSIRGRGDETQYF. The CDR3 DNA follows: TGTGCCAGCAGTTACTCGATAAGGGGGCGCGGTGACGAGACCCAGTACTTC.

The chain employs TRBV5-4 and TRBJ1-1; TRBD1 aligns across 8 bases. The CDR3 loop spans 15 amino acids. Germline CDR1 SGHNT, CDR2 YYREEE (reference sequence). V lost 3 bases, J lost 0 bases, and 4 bases stayed unmatched. The CDR3 coding sequence is TGTGCCAGCAGCTCAAAGACAGGGGTGAACACTGAAGCTTTCTTT. Residues: CASSSKTGVNTEAFF.

The chain uses TRBV7-9 and TRBJ1-4; 11 positions agree with TRBD1. The junction had 2 bases not matched to a gene; V was cut back by 2 bases and J by 0 bases. CDR1 and CDR2 from the germline V gene are SEHNR and FQNEAQ (reference sequence). This CDR3 is built from 17 residues. The CDR3 reads CASSLPGQGATNEKLFF. Here the CDR3 DNA reads TGTGCCAGCAGCTTACCGGGACAGGGGGCAACTAATGAAAAACTGTTTTTT. The variable domain in full, completed from reference TRBV7-9 and TRBJ1-4, reads DTGVSQNPRHKITKRGQNVTFRCDPISEHNRLYWYRQTLGQGPEFLTYFQNEAQLEKSRLLSDRFSAERPKGSFSTLEIQRTEQGDSAMYLCASSLPGQGATNEKLFFGSGTQLSVL.

The sample holds one count of this clone. Compared with germline, one end of the junction differs, possibly owing to a read error. The gene calls are TRBV6-1 and TRBJ2-7, with TRBD1 matching 7 bases. Looked up from germline, CDR1 is MNHNS and CDR2 is SASEGT. This CDR3 region has 14 residues. DNA of the CDR3: TGTGCCAGCAGTGAAGGGCGACAGGGCGTCTTTTGGGACTTC. Its translation: CASSEGRQGVFWDF.